Each of the 8 T cell receptor beta chains below was sequenced from the same sample in a study of OX40 agonist ivuxolimab in advanced cancers. TCRdb's table, derived via immunoSEQ multiplex PCR, lists solely in-frame clones and lacks some. Of tens of thousands of clones listed, about 85% were seen once; the top ten hold under 3.5%. The source material was CD4+ or CD8+ T cells sorted from blood, sampled in a trial of the OX40 agonist ivuxolimab. The receptors derive from an adult with an advanced solid tumor such as melanoma, head and neck, liver or kidney cancer.

V is TRBV5-1 and J is TRBJ2-3; D is ambiguous. The germline V gene encodes CDR1 SGHRS and CDR2 YFSETQ. V lost 0 bases and J 6 bases, leaving 11 bases between the germline ends. The CDR3 extends over 14 amino acids. CDR3 DNA: TGCGCCAGCAGCTTGGGGATGACACACGATACGCAGTATTTT. As protein: CASSLGMTHDTQYF.

This sequence joins TRBV23-1 and TRBJ2-1, with D possibly matching TRBD1 (5 bases). TRBV23-1 is designated an ORF whose function remains uncertain. V lost 0 bases and J 0 bases, leaving 15 bases between the germline ends. The CDR3 contains 18 residues. The CDR3 DNA reads TGCGCCAGCAGTCAATCGGGTAAACAGGAGATCTCCTACAATGAGCAGTTCTTC. It encodes CASSQSGKQEISYNEQFF.

The gene calls are TRBV9 and TRBJ1-4; the match to TRBD1 covers 7 bases. The junction had 5 bases not matched to a gene; V was cut back by 3 bases and J by 3 bases. Germline CDR1 reads SGDLS; CDR2 reads YYNGEE. The CDR3 extends over 15 amino acids. CDR3 region: CASSAIQGPNEKLFF. CDR3 DNA: TGTGCCAGCAGCGCCATACAGGGGCCTAATGAAAAACTGTTTTTT.

This clone showed up just a few times. The rearrangement uses TRBV15 and TRBJ1-5; D is unclear. The V gene lost 4 bases and the J gene lost 4 bases, with 14 bases spanning the gap. The germline V gene encodes CDR1 LNHNV and CDR2 YYDKDF (reference sequence). The CDR3 loop spans 15 amino acids. The DNA for the CDR3 is TGTGCCACCAGCAAATCACCATCGGGTAATCAGCCCCAGCATTTT. Translation gives CATSKSPSGNQPQHF.

This sequence joins TRBV4-3 and TRBJ2-5; TRBD1 matches 7 bases. The CDR3 spans 15 residues. Germline V gives CDR1 LGHNA, CDR2 YSLEER. Germline trimming cut 3 bases from V and 3 bases from J; bases unmatched to any gene: 7. CDR3 DNA sequence: TGCGCCAGCAGCCAGGAATGGACAGGAAAAGAGACCCAGTACTTC. Protein: CASSQEWTGKETQYF.

This clone has a handful of counts. This chain joins TRBV11-3 and TRBJ2-7, with a tentative D call TRBD1 (6 bases). Germline V gene lookup returns CDR1 SGHNT and CDR2 YENEEA. With 2 bases removed from V and 2 bases from J, the gap between germline ends came to 13 bases. The length of the CDR3 is 15 residues. Here the CDR3 reads CASSLIQGSTYEQYF. The CDR3 region has the DNA TGTGCCAGCAGCTTAATACAGGGCTCAACCTACGAGCAGTACTTC.

J is TRBJ1-5 and V is TRBV19, with 9 bases identical to TRBD1. CDR1 and CDR2 (germline): LNHDA, SQIVND (reference sequence). There are 14 residues in the CDR3. J lost 8 bases, V lost 5 bases, and 7 bases had no gene match. Here the CDR3 reads CASSFLTGGEPQHF. The DNA for the CDR3 is TGTGCCAGTAGTTTCCTGACAGGGGGGGAGCCCCAGCATTTT.

The chain uses TRBV11-2 and TRBJ1-3; D possibly corresponds to TRBD1 (5 bases). CDR3 length: 16 amino acids. Germline assignment: CDR1 SGHAT and CDR2 FQNNGV. With 1 base removed from V and 0 bases from J, the gap between germline ends came to 10 bases. CDR3 nucleotides: TGTGCCAGCAGCTTAGGAGCAGGGTACTCTGGAAACACCATATATTTT. It is translated as CASSLGAGYSGNTIYF.